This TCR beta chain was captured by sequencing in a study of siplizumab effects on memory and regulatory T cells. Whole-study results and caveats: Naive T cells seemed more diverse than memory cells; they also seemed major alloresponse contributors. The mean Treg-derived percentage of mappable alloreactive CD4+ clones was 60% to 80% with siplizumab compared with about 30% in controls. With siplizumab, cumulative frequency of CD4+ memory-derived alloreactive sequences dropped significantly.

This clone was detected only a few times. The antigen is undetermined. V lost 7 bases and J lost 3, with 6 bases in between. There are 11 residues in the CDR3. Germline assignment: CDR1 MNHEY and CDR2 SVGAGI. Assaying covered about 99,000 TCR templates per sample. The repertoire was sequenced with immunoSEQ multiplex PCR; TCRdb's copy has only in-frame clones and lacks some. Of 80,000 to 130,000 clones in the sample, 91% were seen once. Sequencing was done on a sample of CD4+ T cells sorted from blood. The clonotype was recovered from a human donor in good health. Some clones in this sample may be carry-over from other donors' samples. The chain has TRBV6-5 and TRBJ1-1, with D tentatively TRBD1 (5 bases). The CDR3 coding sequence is TGTGCCAGCACCAGGGACACTGAAGCTTTCTTT. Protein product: CASTRDTEAFF.